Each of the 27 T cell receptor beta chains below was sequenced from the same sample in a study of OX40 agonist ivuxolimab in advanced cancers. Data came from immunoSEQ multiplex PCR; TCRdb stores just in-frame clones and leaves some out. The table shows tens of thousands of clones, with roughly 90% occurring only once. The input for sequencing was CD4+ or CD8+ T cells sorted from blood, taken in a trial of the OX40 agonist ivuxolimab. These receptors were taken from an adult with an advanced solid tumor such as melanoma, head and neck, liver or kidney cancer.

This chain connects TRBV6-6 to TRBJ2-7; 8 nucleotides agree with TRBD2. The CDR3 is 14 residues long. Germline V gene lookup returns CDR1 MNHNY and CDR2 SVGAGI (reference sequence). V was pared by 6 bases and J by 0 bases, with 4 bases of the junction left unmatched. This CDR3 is CASRTSVGSYEQYF. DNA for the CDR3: TGTGCCAGCAGGACTAGCGTCGGCTCCTACGAGCAGTACTTC.

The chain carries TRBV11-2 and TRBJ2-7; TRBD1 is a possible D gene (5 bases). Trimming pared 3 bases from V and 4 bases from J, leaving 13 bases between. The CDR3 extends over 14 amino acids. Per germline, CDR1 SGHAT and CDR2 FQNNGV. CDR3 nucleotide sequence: TGTGCCAGCAGCTTGTTCCCAGGGCTTTACGAGCAGTACTTC. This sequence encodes CASSLFPGLYEQYF.

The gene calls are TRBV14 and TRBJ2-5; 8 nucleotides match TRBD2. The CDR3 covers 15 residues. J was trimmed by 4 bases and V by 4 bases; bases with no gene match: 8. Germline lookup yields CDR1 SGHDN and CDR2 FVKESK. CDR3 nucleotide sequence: TGTGCCAGCAGCCGCGTCGGGAGGGCCGGAGAGACCCAGTACTTC. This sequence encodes CASSRVGRAGETQYF.

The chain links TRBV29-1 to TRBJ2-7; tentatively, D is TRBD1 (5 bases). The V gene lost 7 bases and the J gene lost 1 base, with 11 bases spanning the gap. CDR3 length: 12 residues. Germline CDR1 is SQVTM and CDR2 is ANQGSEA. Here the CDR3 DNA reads TGCAGCGCCCGCGACAGTTCCTACGAGCAGTACTTC. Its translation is CSARDSSYEQYF.

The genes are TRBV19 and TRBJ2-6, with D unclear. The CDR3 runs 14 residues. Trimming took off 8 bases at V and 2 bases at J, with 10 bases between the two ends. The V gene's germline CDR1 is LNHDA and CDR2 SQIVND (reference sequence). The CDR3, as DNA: TGTGCCAGTTCCCTTGTGGCTGGGGCCAACGTCCTGACTTTC. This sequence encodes CASSLVAGANVLTF.

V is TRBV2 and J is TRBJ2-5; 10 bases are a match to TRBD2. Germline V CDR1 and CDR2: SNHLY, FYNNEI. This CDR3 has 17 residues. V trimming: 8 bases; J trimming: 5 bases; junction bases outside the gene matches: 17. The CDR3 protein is CASQHPGLADAGETQYF. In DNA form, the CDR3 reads TGTGCCAGCCAACATCCAGGACTAGCGGACGCGGGGGAGACCCAGTACTTC.

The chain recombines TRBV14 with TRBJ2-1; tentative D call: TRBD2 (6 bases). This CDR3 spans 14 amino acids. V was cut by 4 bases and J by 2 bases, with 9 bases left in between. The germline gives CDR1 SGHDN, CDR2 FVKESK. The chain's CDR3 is CASSRDSAYNEQFF. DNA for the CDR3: TGTGCCAGCAGCCGGGACTCGGCCTACAATGAGCAGTTCTTC.

CDR3 coding DNA: TGTGCCAGTAAGTCAGTCTCGAACACCGGGGAGCTGTTTTTT. This sequence encodes CASKSVSNTGELFF. The V and J genes are TRBV19 and TRBJ2-2, with D unclear. V lost 7 bases and J lost 0, with 9 bases in between. The CDR3 sequence is 14 residues long. Germline V gene data show CDR1 as LNHDA and CDR2 as SQIVND (reference sequence).

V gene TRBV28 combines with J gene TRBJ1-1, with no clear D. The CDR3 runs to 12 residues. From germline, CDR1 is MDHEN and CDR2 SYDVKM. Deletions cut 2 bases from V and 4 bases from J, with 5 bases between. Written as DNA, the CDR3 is TGTGCCAGCAGTTTAGAGGTCACTGAAGCTTTCTTT. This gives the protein CASSLEVTEAFF.

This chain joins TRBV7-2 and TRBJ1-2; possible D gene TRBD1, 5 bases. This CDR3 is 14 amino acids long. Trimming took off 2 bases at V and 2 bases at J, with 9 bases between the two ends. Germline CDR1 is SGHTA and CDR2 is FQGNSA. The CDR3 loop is CASSLQGTNYGYTF. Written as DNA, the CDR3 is TGTGCCAGCAGCTTACAGGGAACCAACTATGGCTACACCTTC.

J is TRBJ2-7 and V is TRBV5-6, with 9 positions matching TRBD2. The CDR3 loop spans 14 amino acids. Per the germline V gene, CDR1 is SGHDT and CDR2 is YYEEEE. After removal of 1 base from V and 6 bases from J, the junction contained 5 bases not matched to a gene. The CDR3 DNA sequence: TGTGCCAGCAGCTTGTTTATAGCGGGAGCCGAGCAGTACTTC. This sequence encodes CASSLFIAGAEQYF.

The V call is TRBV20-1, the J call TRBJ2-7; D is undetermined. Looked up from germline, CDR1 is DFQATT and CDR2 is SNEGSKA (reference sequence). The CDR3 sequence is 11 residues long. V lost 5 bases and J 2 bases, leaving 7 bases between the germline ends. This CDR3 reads CSAGRTYEQYF. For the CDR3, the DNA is TGCAGTGCTGGAAGGACCTACGAGCAGTACTTC.

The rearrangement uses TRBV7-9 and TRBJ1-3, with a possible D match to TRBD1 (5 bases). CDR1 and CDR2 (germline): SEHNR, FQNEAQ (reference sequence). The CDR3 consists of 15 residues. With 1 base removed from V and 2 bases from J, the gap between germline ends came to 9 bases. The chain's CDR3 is CASSLVSGAGNTIYF. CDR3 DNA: TGTGCCAGCAGCTTAGTGTCGGGGGCTGGAAACACCATATATTTT.

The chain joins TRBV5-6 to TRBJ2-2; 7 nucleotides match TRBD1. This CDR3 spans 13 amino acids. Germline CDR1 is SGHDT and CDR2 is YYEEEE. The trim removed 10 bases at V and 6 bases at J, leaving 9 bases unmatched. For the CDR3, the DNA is TGTGCCGGCCGACAGGGTAGGGCCGGGGAGCTGTTTTTT. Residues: CAGRQGRAGELFF. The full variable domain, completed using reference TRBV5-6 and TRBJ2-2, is DAGVTQSPTHLIKTRGQQVTLRCSPKSGHDTVSWYQQALGQGPQFIFQYYEEEERQRGNFPDRFSGHQFPNYSSELNVNALLLGDSALYLCAGRQGRAGELFFGEGSRLTVL.

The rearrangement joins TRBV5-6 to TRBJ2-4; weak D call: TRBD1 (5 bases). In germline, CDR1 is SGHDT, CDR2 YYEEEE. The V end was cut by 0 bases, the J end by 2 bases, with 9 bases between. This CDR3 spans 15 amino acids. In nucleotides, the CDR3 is TGTGCCAGCAGCTTGGAAGGGGTTACCAAAAACATTCAGTACTTC. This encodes CASSLEGVTKNIQYF.

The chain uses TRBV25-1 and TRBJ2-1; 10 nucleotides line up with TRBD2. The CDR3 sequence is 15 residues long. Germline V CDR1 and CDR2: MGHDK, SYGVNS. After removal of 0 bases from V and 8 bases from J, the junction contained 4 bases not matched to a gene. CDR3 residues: CASSEYSGRRHEQFF. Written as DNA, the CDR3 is TGTGCCAGCAGTGAATATAGCGGGAGGCGCCATGAGCAGTTCTTC.

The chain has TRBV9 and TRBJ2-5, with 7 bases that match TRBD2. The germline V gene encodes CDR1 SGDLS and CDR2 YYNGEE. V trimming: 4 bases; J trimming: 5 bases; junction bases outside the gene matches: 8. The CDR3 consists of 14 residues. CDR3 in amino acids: CASSPGWGGETQYF. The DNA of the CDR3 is TGTGCCAGCAGCCCCGGTTGGGGGGGGGAGACCCAGTACTTC. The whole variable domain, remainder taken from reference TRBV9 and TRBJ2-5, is DSGVTQTPKHLITATGQRVTLRCSPRSGDLSVYWYQQSLDQGLQFLIQYYNGEERAKGNILERFSAQQFPDLHSELNLSSLELGDSALYFCASSPGWGGETQYFGPGTRLLVL.

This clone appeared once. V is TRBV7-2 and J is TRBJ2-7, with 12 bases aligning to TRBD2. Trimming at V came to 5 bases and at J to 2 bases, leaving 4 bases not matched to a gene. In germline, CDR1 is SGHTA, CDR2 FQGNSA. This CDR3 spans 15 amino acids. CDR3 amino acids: CASSIGLAGTYEQYF. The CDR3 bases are TGTGCCAGCAGCATTGGACTAGCGGGAACCTACGAGCAGTACTTC. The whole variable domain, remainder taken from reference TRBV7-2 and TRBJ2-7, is GAGVSQSPSNKVTEKGKDVELRCDPISGHTALYWYRQSLGQGLEFLIYFQGNSAPDKSGLPSDRFSAERTGGSVSTLTIQRTQQEDSAVYLCASSIGLAGTYEQYFGPGTRLTVT.

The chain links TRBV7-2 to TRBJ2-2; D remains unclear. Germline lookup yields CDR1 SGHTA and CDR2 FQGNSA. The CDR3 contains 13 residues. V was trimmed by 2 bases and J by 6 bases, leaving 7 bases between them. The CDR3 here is CASSLTTPGELFF. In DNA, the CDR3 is TGTGCCAGCAGCTTAACTACCCCCGGGGAGCTGTTTTTT.

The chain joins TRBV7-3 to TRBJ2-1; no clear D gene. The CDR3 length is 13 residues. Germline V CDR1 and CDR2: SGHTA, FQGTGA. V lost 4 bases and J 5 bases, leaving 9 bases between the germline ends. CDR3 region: CASSYGRNNEQFF. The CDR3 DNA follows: TGTGCCAGCAGCTACGGCAGAAACAATGAGCAGTTCTTC.

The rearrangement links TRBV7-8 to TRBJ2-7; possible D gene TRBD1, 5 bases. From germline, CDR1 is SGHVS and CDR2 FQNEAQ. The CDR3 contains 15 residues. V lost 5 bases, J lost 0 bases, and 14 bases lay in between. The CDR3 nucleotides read TGTGCCAGCAGCCCCCTGCCAGGGAACTCCTACGAGCAGTACTTC. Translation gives CASSPLPGNSYEQYF. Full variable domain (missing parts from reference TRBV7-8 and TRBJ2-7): GAGVSQSPRYKVAKRGQDVALRCDPISGHVSLFWYQQALGQGPEFLTYFQNEAQLDKSGLPSDRFFAERPEGSVSTLKIQRTQQEDSAVYLCASSPLPGNSYEQYFGPGTRLTVT.

CDR3 nucleotide sequence: TGCGCCAGCAGCTTGGGGCCCGACTCTACCTACGAGCAGTACTTC. It yields the protein CASSLGPDSTYEQYF. This chain uses TRBV5-1 with TRBJ2-7; no firm D call. Looked up from germline, CDR1 is SGHRS and CDR2 is YFSETQ. Trimming stripped 0 bases from V and 2 bases from J, with 12 bases between. There are 15 residues in the CDR3.

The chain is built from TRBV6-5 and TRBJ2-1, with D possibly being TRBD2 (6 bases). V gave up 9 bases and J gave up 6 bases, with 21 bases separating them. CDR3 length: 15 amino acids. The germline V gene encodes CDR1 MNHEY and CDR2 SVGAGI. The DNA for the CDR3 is TGTGCCAGTCGGAGAGGACTAAACTCTTTCAATGAGCAGTTCTTC. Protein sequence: CASRRGLNSFNEQFF.

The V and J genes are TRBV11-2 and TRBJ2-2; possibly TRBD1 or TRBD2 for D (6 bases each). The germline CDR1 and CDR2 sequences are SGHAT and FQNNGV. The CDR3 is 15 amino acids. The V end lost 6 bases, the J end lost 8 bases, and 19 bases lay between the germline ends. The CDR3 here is CASRSPGRQAGELFF. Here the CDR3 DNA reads TGTGCCAGCAGATCCCCCGGGAGACAGGCAGGGGAGCTGTTTTTT. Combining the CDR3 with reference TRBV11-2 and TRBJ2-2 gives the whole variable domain EAGVAQSPRYKIIEKRQSVAFWCNPISGHATLYWYQQILGQGPKLLIQFQNNGVVDDSQLPKDRFSAERLKGVDSTLKIQPAKLEDSAVYLCASRSPGRQAGELFFGEGSRLTVL.

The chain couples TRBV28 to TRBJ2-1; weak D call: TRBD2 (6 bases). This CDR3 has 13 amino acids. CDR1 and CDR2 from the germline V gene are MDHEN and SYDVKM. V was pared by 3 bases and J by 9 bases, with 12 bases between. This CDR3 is CASSFPRRGEQFF. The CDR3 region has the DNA TGTGCCAGCAGTTTTCCTCGGCGGGGTGAGCAGTTCTTC.

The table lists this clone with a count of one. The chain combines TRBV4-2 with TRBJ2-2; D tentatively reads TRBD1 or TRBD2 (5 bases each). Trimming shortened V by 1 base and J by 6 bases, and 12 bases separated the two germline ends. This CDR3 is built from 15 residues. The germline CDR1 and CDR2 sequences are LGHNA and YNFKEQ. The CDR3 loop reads CASSQVGTGAGELFF. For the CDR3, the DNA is TGTGCCAGCAGCCAAGTTGGGACCGGGGCCGGGGAGCTGTTTTTT.

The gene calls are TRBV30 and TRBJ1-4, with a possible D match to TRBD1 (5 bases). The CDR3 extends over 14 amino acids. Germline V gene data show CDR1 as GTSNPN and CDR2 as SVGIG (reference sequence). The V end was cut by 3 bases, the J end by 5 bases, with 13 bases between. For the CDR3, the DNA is TGTGCCTGGAGCAGACCGGGACCGAATGAAAAACTGTTTTTT. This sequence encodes CAWSRPGPNEKLFF.